This T cell receptor (beta chain) is drawn from a study of CD8 T cells in Susac syndrome. A quantity of about 0.5 to 1 ug RNA underwent reverse transcription using random hexamers. TCRdb reprocessed the immunoSEQ multiplex PCR reads with MiXCR, giving one entry per CDR3 protein. The sample lists fewer than 150,000 distinct CDR3 sequences, about 93% occurring once. In blood CD8+ and CD4+ T cells, TCR beta underwent sequencing. Treatment-naive patients with stable or active relapsing-remitting disease served as multiple sclerosis controls. Negative isolation was used for CD8+ and CD4+ T cells and FACS enrichment for TEMRA cells. Germline values: CDR1 MNHEY, CDR2 SVGEGT. The CDR3 contains 14 residues. Trimming left V 4 bases short and J 1 base short, with 11 bases between.

This chain connects TRBV6-2 or TRBV6-3 to TRBJ2-7; D call uncertain. Input material: CD8+ T cells from PBMCs. The clonotype originates from a human donor with multiple sclerosis. CDR3 sequence reads: CASSFFLPSYEQYF. DNA for the CDR3: TGTGCCAGCAGTTTTTTTCTGCCATCCTACGAGCAGTACTTC.